A selection of T cell receptor beta chains follows, all from one sample in a study of OX40 agonist ivuxolimab in advanced cancers. Data came from immunoSEQ multiplex PCR; TCRdb stores just in-frame clones and leaves some out. The sample has 40,000 to 45,000 clones; approximately 92% are singletons. The source was CD4+ or CD8+ T cells sorted from blood, collected in a trial of the OX40 agonist ivuxolimab. The source is an adult with an advanced solid tumor such as melanoma, head and neck, liver or kidney cancer. The CDR3 runs from the conserved cysteine through the conserved F or W. D genes are given only for firm matches.

V: TRBV5-1; J: TRBJ2-3; D: -; DNA: TGCGCCAGCAGCTTGCGCCAGGGTCCCCAAGATGTGGATTTT; CDR3: CASSLRQGPQDVDF
V: TRBV5-1; J: TRBJ2-2; D: TRBD2; DNA: TGCGCCAGCAGACTTACTAGCGGGAGTTCGGGGGAGCTGTTTTTT; CDR3: CASRLTSGSSGELFF
V: TRBV7-8; J: TRBJ2-7; D: -; DNA: TGTGCCAGCAGCAGCACAGTTCAAGCTGGGGAGCAGTACTTC; CDR3: CASSSTVQAGEQYF
V: TRBV30; J: TRBJ1-5; D: -; DNA: TGTGCCTGGAATCGGCTCTTGGGCGGGACCCAGCATTTT; CDR3: CAWNRLLGGTQHF
V: TRBV5-1; J: TRBJ1-4; D: -; DNA: TGCGCCAGCAGCTGGACAGCAACTAATGAAAAACTGTTTTTT; CDR3: CASSWTATNEKLFF
V: TRBV2; J: TRBJ1-5; D: -; DNA: TGTGCCAGCAGTCAGGCAGGGCAGGACCAGCCCCAGCATTTT; CDR3: CASSQAGQDQPQHF
V: TRBV5-1; J: TRBJ2-1; D: TRBD2; DNA: TGCGCCAGCAGCTCGACTAGCGCCGGGGCTTATGAGCAGTTCTTC; CDR3: CASSSTSAGAYEQFF
V: TRBV7-9; J: TRBJ1-3; D: -; DNA: TGTGCCAGCAGCCCCGCCAGGTACTCTGGAAACACCATATATTTT; CDR3: CASSPARYSGNTIYF
V: TRBV19; J: TRBJ1-1; D: TRBD1; DNA: TGTGCCAGTAGGAAGGGGGCGTTCGCTGAAGCTTTCTTT; CDR3: CASRKGAFAEAFF
V: TRBV6-6; J: TRBJ1-5; D: -; DNA: TGTGCCAGCAGTTACTCGTACAGAAAAAATCAGCCCCAGCATTTT; CDR3: CASSYSYRKNQPQHF
V: TRBV5-1; J: TRBJ2-1; D: -; DNA: TGCGCCAGCAGCCAACCCGGACAGTACAATGAGCAGTTCTTC; CDR3: CASSQPGQYNEQFF
V: TRBV10-3; J: TRBJ2-2; D: -; DNA: TGTGCCATCAGTGAGTCCGGGGCTGACACCGGGGAGCTGTTTTTT; CDR3: CAISESGADTGELFF
V: TRBV10-3; J: TRBJ2-1; D: -; DNA: TGTGCCATCAGTCTGGAGGGCAATGAGCAGTTCTTC; CDR3: CAISLEGNEQFF
V: TRBV20-1; J: TRBJ2-7; D: -; DNA: TGCAGTGCTGCCTTATTGGGGCAGTACTTC; CDR3: CSAALLGQYF
V: TRBV18; J: TRBJ2-5; D: TRBD1; DNA: TGTGCCAGCTCACCTCGGGACAGCGGGACCCAGTACTTC; CDR3: CASSPRDSGTQYF
V: TRBV19; J: TRBJ2-1; D: TRBD2; DNA: TGTGCCAGTAGTATAGGAGGAGCGGGAGTCGGTGAGCAGTTCTTC; CDR3: CASSIGGAGVGEQFF
V: TRBV30; J: TRBJ2-5; D: TRBD1; DNA: TGTGCCTGGAGTCCCGGGACAGGGGGCTCTTCCCAAGAGACCCAGTACTTC; CDR3: CAWSPGTGGSSQETQYF
V: TRBV18; J: TRBJ2-7; D: -; DNA: TGTGCCAGCTCACCGGCCGAAACCTACGAGCAGTACTTC; CDR3: CASSPAETYEQYF
V: TRBV5-4; J: TRBJ2-2; D: TRBD2; DNA: TGTGCCAGCAGCGCCGGGACTAGCGGGGGGCCCAACACCGGGGAGCTGTTTTTT; CDR3: CASSAGTSGGPNTGELFF
V: TRBV7-8; J: TRBJ2-5; D: TRBD1; DNA: TGTGCCAGCAGCCAAGGGACAGGGGGATGGGAGACCCAGTACTTC; CDR3: CASSQGTGGWETQYF